Listed here are 27 T cell receptor beta chains from one sample, sequenced in a study of CD8+ T cells in alopecia areata. After isolation, RNA underwent reverse transcription to generate cDNA as the sequencing template. The data were produced by immunoSEQ multiplex PCR, yet TCRdb's version contains in-frame clones alone and is incomplete. The sample lists around 34,000 clones, 55% occurring once. Sequenced material: NKG2D-high CD8+ T cells sorted from blood. The source is a human donor with alopecia areata.

In nucleotides, the CDR3 is TGTGCCAGCAGCGTACAGGGTAGGGGCACAGATACGCAGTATTTT. As protein: CASSVQGRGTDTQYF. This chain connects TRBV9 to TRBJ2-3; TRBD1 is a possible D gene (5 bases). V dropped 1 base and J dropped 1 base, with 10 bases sitting between them. The CDR3 contains 15 residues. Germline V gene sequence: CDR1 SGDLS, CDR2 YYNGEE.

This clone has only a few counts. The V gene is TRBV7-9, the J gene TRBJ2-7, with 8 bases that match TRBD1. Per the germline V gene, CDR1 is SEHNR and CDR2 is FQNEAQ (reference sequence). The V gene end was trimmed by 5 bases and the J gene end by 2 bases; junction bases not matched to a gene: 5. The CDR3 sequence is 14 residues long. The CDR3 region is CASSKTGDPYEQYF. The CDR3 DNA reads TGTGCCAGCAGCAAGACAGGGGATCCCTACGAGCAGTACTTC.

This sequence joins TRBV7-8 and TRBJ2-1, with D unresolved. V lost 1 base, J lost 5 bases, and 3 bases lay in between. The CDR3 extends over 12 amino acids. The germline V gene encodes CDR1 SGHVS and CDR2 FQNEAQ. The CDR3 region has the DNA TGTGCCAGCAGCTTAGGGCACAATGAGCAGTTCTTC. It translates to CASSLGHNEQFF.

The chain couples TRBV20-1 to TRBJ2-1; D not resolved. Between the trimmed V and J ends, which lost 3 bases and 7 bases, there was a span of 7 bases. Germline CDR1 and CDR2: DFQATT and SNEGSKA (reference sequence). CDR3 size: 11 residues. For the CDR3, the DNA is TGCAGTGCTAGTTTGGGGAATGAGCAGTTCTTC. This translates into CSASLGNEQFF.

The gene calls are TRBV18 and TRBJ2-2, with D perhaps TRBD2 (5 bases). The V gene lost 0 bases and the J gene lost 5 bases, with 13 bases spanning the gap. The germline V gene encodes CDR1 KGHSH and CDR2 LQKENI. There are 16 residues in the CDR3. In DNA, the CDR3 is TGTGCCAGCTCACCACCCGGCCTAGCTGGAACCGGGGAGCTGTTTTTT. Translating it yields CASSPPGLAGTGELFF.

The chain couples TRBV7-9 to TRBJ1-1; TRBD1 agrees at 7 bases. The trim removed 5 bases at V and 2 bases at J, leaving 5 bases unmatched. Per the germline V gene, CDR1 is SEHNR and CDR2 is FQNEAQ (reference sequence). The CDR3 contains 14 residues. CDR3 in amino acids: CASSLWDRNTEAFF. The CDR3 nucleotides read TGTGCCAGCAGCCTATGGGACAGAAACACTGAAGCTTTCTTT.

The rearrangement uses TRBV6-6 and TRBJ2-1; possibly TRBD2 for D (5 bases). The germline V gene has CDR1 MNHNY and CDR2 SVGAGI (reference sequence). Trimming pared 7 bases from V and 11 bases from J, leaving 12 bases between. The CDR3 is 11 amino acids. Here the CDR3 DNA reads TGTGCCAGCACTGAGGGCGGCAAGCAGTTCTTC. The encoded protein is CASTEGGKQFF.

The table lists this clone with many counts. This chain joins TRBV4-1 and TRBJ2-6; a weak D match, TRBD1 (6 bases). This CDR3 comprises 17 residues. Per germline, CDR1 MGHRA and CDR2 YSYEKL. Trimming removed 0 bases from V and 2 bases from J, with 11 bases in between. The chain's CDR3 is CASSQDQRGTGANVLTF. Here the CDR3 DNA reads TGCGCCAGCAGCCAAGATCAAAGGGGGACTGGGGCCAACGTCCTGACTTTC.

The chain employs TRBV6-5 and TRBJ2-4, with TRBD2 matching over 9 bases. CDR3 length: 14 amino acids. The ends lost 8 bases at V and 1 base at J; junction bases unmatched: 3. Germline V gives CDR1 MNHEY, CDR2 SVGAGI. The CDR3 is CASASGMAKNIQYF. As DNA, the CDR3 is TGTGCCAGCGCTAGCGGGATGGCCAAAAACATTCAGTACTTC.

The gene calls are TRBV5-6 and TRBJ2-5; possible D gene TRBD1, 6 bases. This CDR3 contains 14 residues. The germline V gene has CDR1 SGHDT and CDR2 YYEEEE. Trimming stripped 0 bases from V and 2 bases from J, with 8 bases between. The chain's CDR3 is CASSLGGPQETQYF. In nucleotides, the CDR3 is TGTGCCAGCAGCTTGGGGGGGCCACAAGAGACCCAGTACTTC.

The chain couples TRBV27 to TRBJ2-2, with TRBD2 matching 8 bases. V gave up 4 bases and J gave up 7 bases; unmatched junction bases: 11. CDR3 length: 16 amino acids. CDR1 and CDR2 (germline): MNHEY, SMNVEV (reference sequence). CDR3: CASSSQRETHGGELFF. DNA of the CDR3: TGTGCCAGCAGTTCCCAGCGGGAGACACACGGCGGGGAGCTGTTTTTT.

Sample share makes this clone medium-sized. The chain links TRBV7-9 to TRBJ2-4; 7 bases fit TRBD1. The J segment lost 4 bases and the V segment lost 4 bases, leaving 4 bases of the junction unmatched. CDR3 length equals 14 residues. Germline V gene lookup returns CDR1 SEHNR and CDR2 FQNEAQ (reference sequence). This CDR3 reads CASSSGTEKNIQYF. The DNA for the CDR3 is TGTGCCAGCAGCTCCGGGACAGAGAAAAACATTCAGTACTTC.

This clone was detected a few times. This sequence joins TRBV7-2 and TRBJ2-7; 9 bases fit TRBD2. Germline lookup yields CDR1 SGHTA and CDR2 FQGNSA. This CDR3 is built from 15 residues. V shed 1 base and J 5 bases; nucleotides not matched to a gene: 6. CDR3 DNA sequence: TGTGCCAGCAGCTTAGAGGCGGGAGGGCCCCACGAGCAGTACTTC. Protein sequence: CASSLEAGGPHEQYF. Complete variable domain (other parts from reference TRBV7-2 and TRBJ2-7): GAGVSQSPSNKVTEKGKDVELRCDPISGHTALYWYRQSLGQGLEFLIYFQGNSAPDKSGLPSDRFSAERTGGSVSTLTIQRTQQEDSAVYLCASSLEAGGPHEQYFGPGTRLTVT.

This clone was seen a few times. The rearrangement links TRBV7-9 to TRBJ2-5, with 8 bases aligning to TRBD2. The CDR3 consists of 16 residues. V gave up 5 bases and J gave up 5 bases; unmatched junction bases: 13. Germline CDR1 and CDR2: SEHNR and FQNEAQ (reference sequence). CDR3 in DNA: TGTGCCAGCAGCGCCCGAGGTAGCGGGGTGGGGGAGACCCAGTACTTC. Encoded protein: CASSARGSGVGETQYF.

This clone showed up just once. The V call is TRBV27, the J call TRBJ1-2, with TRBD1 matching 9 bases. The CDR3 covers 15 residues. The J segment lost 6 bases and the V segment lost 3 bases, leaving 8 bases of the junction unmatched. Germline loops: CDR1 MNHEY, CDR2 SMNVEV (reference sequence). This CDR3 is CASSFGPGQGNGYTF. Written as DNA, the CDR3 is TGTGCCAGCAGTTTCGGACCGGGACAGGGAAATGGCTACACCTTC.

The gene calls are TRBV7-8 and TRBJ2-3, with D hard to call. CDR1 and CDR2 from the germline V gene are SGHVS and FQNEAQ. With 2 bases removed from V and 2 bases from J, the gap between germline ends came to 17 bases. CDR3 length equals 17 residues. The chain's CDR3 is CASSLIRAYPFTDTQYF. The DNA for the CDR3 is TGTGCCAGCAGCTTAATCCGGGCCTACCCCTTCACAGATACGCAGTATTTT.

The gene calls are TRBV27 and TRBJ2-7; D gene uncertain. The V gene lost 5 bases and the J gene lost 6 bases, with 14 bases spanning the gap. Per the germline V gene, CDR1 is MNHEY and CDR2 is SMNVEV (reference sequence). The CDR3 is 13 residues long. DNA for the CDR3: TGTGCCAGCAGTCCGACGTCCAGAGTCGAGCAGTACTTC. This translates into CASSPTSRVEQYF.

This chain links TRBV4-2 with TRBJ1-4, with unresolved D. The CDR3 spans 16 residues. Looked up from germline, CDR1 is LGHNA and CDR2 is YNFKEQ. Between the trimmed V and J ends, which lost 0 bases and 2 bases, there was a span of 10 bases. The CDR3 DNA is TGTGCCAGCAGCCAAGAAGGAGGGTTGACTAATGAAAAACTGTTTTTT. It encodes CASSQEGGLTNEKLFF.

The chain has TRBV5-1 and TRBJ1-1, with a weak D call TRBD1 (5 bases). The CDR3 is 14 amino acids. The germline V gene has CDR1 SGHRS and CDR2 YFSETQ. Trimming pared 0 bases from V and 4 bases from J, leaving 10 bases between. The CDR3, as DNA: TGCGCCAGCAGCTTGGCCGGACACGTCACTGAAGCTTTCTTT. It encodes CASSLAGHVTEAFF.

The sample holds a few counts of this clone. The chain links TRBV7-6 to TRBJ2-3, with D possibly being TRBD1 (5 bases). The CDR3 contains 15 residues. The V end was cut by 5 bases, the J end by 2 bases, with 14 bases between. CDR1 and CDR2 from the germline V gene are SGHVS and FNYEAQ. This chain's CDR3 is CASSPSAGFTDTQYF. The CDR3 region has the DNA TGTGCCAGCAGCCCTTCGGCAGGGTTCACAGATACGCAGTATTTT.

This chain connects TRBV4-3 to TRBJ2-2; 9 bases map to TRBD2. Germline V gene data show CDR1 as LGHNA and CDR2 as YSLEER. After removal of 0 bases from V and 5 bases from J, the junction contained 10 bases not matched to a gene. The CDR3 sequence is 18 residues long. The CDR3 DNA reads TGCGCCAGCAGCCAAGAGCATGCGGGAGGGCCCGTTACCGGGGAGCTGTTTTTT. Encoded protein: CASSQEHAGGPVTGELFF.

V usage is TRBV5-1 and J usage is TRBJ2-5; a possible D gene is TRBD1 (6 bases). CDR3 length equals 15 residues. Germline assignment: CDR1 SGHRS and CDR2 YFSETQ. Trimming took off 2 bases at V and 2 bases at J, with 13 bases between the two ends. This CDR3 reads CASSFGGGQQETQYF. As DNA, the CDR3 is TGCGCCAGCAGCTTTGGTGGGGGACAACAAGAGACCCAGTACTTC.

The chain employs TRBV7-8 and TRBJ2-3, with D tentatively TRBD1 (6 bases). The germline V gene encodes CDR1 SGHVS and CDR2 FQNEAQ. Trimming took off 7 bases at V and 2 bases at J, with 16 bases between the two ends. There are 15 residues in the CDR3. CDR3 sequence (DNA): TGTGCCAGCACCAAAGGGATGGGACACACAGATACGCAGTATTTT. Protein: CASTKGMGHTDTQYF.

This chain joins TRBV29-1 and TRBJ2-1; 10 nucleotides match TRBD2. The ends lost 1 base at V and 4 bases at J; junction bases unmatched: 7. Germline assignment: CDR1 SQVTM and CDR2 ANQGSEA. CDR3 length: 16 amino acids. As DNA, the CDR3 is TGCAGCGTTGAAGGGTTGGAGCGGGAGGGGTACAATGAGCAGTTCTTC. This encodes CSVEGLEREGYNEQFF.

This clone was seen once. The chain is built from TRBV7-9 and TRBJ2-5; a weak D match, TRBD2 (6 bases). Germline V CDR1 and CDR2: SEHNR, FQNEAQ (reference sequence). The CDR3 consists of 16 residues. Trimming removed 4 bases at V and 4 bases at J, with 19 bases between. Here the CDR3 DNA reads TGTGCCAGCAGCTCTAGTGGCCGGGGGACCCGAGAGACCCAGTACTTC. Protein: CASSSSGRGTRETQYF. The whole variable domain, remainder taken from reference TRBV7-9 and TRBJ2-5, is DTGVSQNPRHKITKRGQNVTFRCDPISEHNRLYWYRQTLGQGPEFLTYFQNEAQLEKSRLLSDRFSAERPKGSFSTLEIQRTEQGDSAMYLCASSSSGRGTRETQYFGPGTRLLVL.

This rearrangement joins TRBV9 to TRBJ2-5; TRBD1 is a possible D gene (6 bases). The CDR3 contains 14 residues. CDR1 is SGDLS and CDR2 is YYNGEE in the germline V gene. With 4 bases removed from V and 7 bases from J, the gap between germline ends came to 17 bases. CDR3 residues: CASSPRTDPRTQYF. In nucleotides, the CDR3 is TGTGCCAGCAGCCCCAGGACAGACCCAAGGACCCAGTACTTC.

This clone rates as medium-sized. This chain joins TRBV10-3 and TRBJ2-5, with 9 bases aligning to TRBD2. The CDR3 is 15 amino acids. Germline assignment: CDR1 ENHRY and CDR2 SYGVKD. The junction had 5 bases not matched to a gene; V was cut back by 3 bases and J by 3 bases. CDR3 in amino acids: CAISDPSGTEETQYF. In nucleotides, the CDR3 is TGTGCCATCAGTGACCCTAGCGGGACCGAAGAGACCCAGTACTTC.